This TCR beta chain was documented in a study of blood T cell repertoires in COVID-19. For the study at large: In each case, the material was cDNA or gDNA derived from T cells, B-cell-depleted T cells, or PBMCs.

Trimming removed 2 bases from V and 2 bases from J, with 5 bases in between. CDR3 length: 12 amino acids. Germline loops: CDR1 SGHDT, CDR2 YYEEEE. As regards this clone: Other nucleotide sequences from this sample produce the same CDR3.

TCRdb's table, derived via immunoSEQ multiplex PCR, lists solely in-frame clones and lacks some. The table shows about 160,000 clones, with roughly 85% occurring only once. V and J are TRBV5-6 and TRBJ2-7, with D hard to call. The source is a man between 65 and 79 years old with acute or convalescent COVID-19. Sequenced material: peripheral blood. The CDR3 protein is CASSFQTYEQYF. DNA for the CDR3: TGTGCCAGCAGCTTTCAGACCTACGAGCAGTACTTC. The whole variable domain, filled in from reference TRBV5-6 and TRBJ2-7, reads DAGVTQSPTHLIKTRGQQVTLRCSPKSGHDTVSWYQQALGQGPQFIFQYYEEEERQRGNFPDRFSGHQFPNYSSELNVNALLLGDSALYLCASSFQTYEQYFGPGTRLTVT.